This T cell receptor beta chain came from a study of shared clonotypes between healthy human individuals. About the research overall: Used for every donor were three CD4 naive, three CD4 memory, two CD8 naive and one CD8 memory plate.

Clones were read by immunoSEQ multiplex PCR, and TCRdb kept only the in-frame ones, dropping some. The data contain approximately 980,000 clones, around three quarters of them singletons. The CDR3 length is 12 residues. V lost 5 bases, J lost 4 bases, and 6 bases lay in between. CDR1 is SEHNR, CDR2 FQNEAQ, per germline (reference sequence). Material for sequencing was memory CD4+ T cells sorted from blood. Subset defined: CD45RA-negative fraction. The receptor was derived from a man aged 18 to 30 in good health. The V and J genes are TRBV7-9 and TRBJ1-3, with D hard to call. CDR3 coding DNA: TGTGCCAGCAGCCAAGGGGGAAACACCATATATTTT. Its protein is CASSQGGNTIYF. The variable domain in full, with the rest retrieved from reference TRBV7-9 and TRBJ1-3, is DTGVSQNPRHKITKRGQNVTFRCDPISEHNRLYWYRQTLGQGPEFLTYFQNEAQLEKSRLLSDRFSAERPKGSFSTLEIQRTEQGDSAMYLCASSQGGNTIYFGEGSWLTVV.